The TCR beta chain under discussion was sequenced for a study of blood T cell repertoires in COVID-19. Overall study: Collection of acute and convalescent COVID-19 samples took place in the United States, Italy and Spain.

Germline assignment: CDR1 MNHEY and CDR2 SVGAGI. CDR3 length: 14 amino acids. The ends lost 6 bases at V and 9 bases at J; junction bases unmatched: 7. Original analysis: Counts of nucleated cells, estimated from reference gene primer amplification, were obtained. Profiling relied on immunoSEQ multiplex PCR, and the TCRdb table lists in-frame clones only, not all of them. Clone size and V and J calls were adopted from that table, with D and trimming inferred from the DNA. The sample has under 350,000 clones; nearly 90% are singletons. Sequenced input: peripheral blood. The gene calls are TRBV6-5 and TRBJ1-6, with TRBD1 matching over 8 bases. The TCR sequence derives from a woman younger than 45 with COVID-19, enrolled during active disease. CDR3 sequence reads: CASSPGQGPSPLHF. CDR3 DNA: TGTGCCAGCAGCCCCGGACAGGGCCCTTCACCCCTCCACTTT.